One sample yielded the 28 T cell receptor beta chains listed below, sequenced in a study of cytomegalovirus exposure and HLA in healthy donors (dated by TCRdb to 2017 to 2019). Receptor libraries were prepared by the immunoSEQ multiplex PCR assay. A mixture of 60 forward primers for TCR Vbeta segments and 13 reverse primers for TCR Jbeta segments was used in the multiplex PCR. TCRdb obtained this table from immuneACCESS and retained in-frame rearrangements with V and J assigned. These tables miss some clones; where compared with another copy, unresolved V genes account for less than half of the shortfall, and the remainder is unexplained. For this sample the table gives 150,000 or so clones, of which approximately 84% were detected only once. The ten largest account for just over 4.5% of the sample. The sequencing input was PBMCs. These receptors came from a woman between 45 and 60 years old in good health and CMV-seropositive.

The chain joins TRBV7-3 to TRBJ2-3, with 10 nucleotides matching TRBD2. With V trimmed by 5 bases and J by 2 bases, 7 bases remained unmatched. Germline V gene sequence: CDR1 SGHTA, CDR2 FQGTGA. The CDR3 is 16 residues long. Here the CDR3 reads CASSPGAGGPTDTQYF. As DNA, the CDR3 is TGTGCCAGCAGCCCGGGAGCGGGAGGGCCCACAGATACGCAGTATTTT.

V gene TRBV7-9 combines with J gene TRBJ2-3; no reliable D call. V was shortened by 5 bases and J by 8 bases, with 14 bases between the two germline ends. The germline V gene has CDR1 SEHNR and CDR2 FQNEAQ (reference sequence). CDR3 length equals 13 residues. The CDR3 bases are TGTGCCAGCAGCCCCCCGCAGGAAGGTACGCAGTATTTT. Amino acids: CASSPPQEGTQYF.

The chain uses TRBV11-2 and TRBJ2-2; 7 bases align to TRBD1. The CDR3 runs to 15 residues. Per the germline V gene, CDR1 is SGHAT and CDR2 is FQNNGV. V trimming: 5 bases; J trimming: 4 bases; junction bases outside the gene matches: 7. The CDR3 region is CASSRGSGGTGELFF. The CDR3 DNA reads as TGTGCCAGCAGCCGAGGCTCAGGGGGCACCGGGGAGCTGTTTTTT.

The chain uses TRBV4-3 and TRBJ2-3; a possible D gene is TRBD2 (6 bases). V shed 1 base and J shed 9 bases, with 14 bases lying between them. The CDR3 is 14 residues long. Germline loops: CDR1 LGHNA, CDR2 YSLEER. CDR3 in amino acids: CASSQAARESTQYF. The CDR3 coding sequence is TGCGCCAGCAGCCAAGCTGCCCGGGAGAGCACGCAGTATTTT.

The V gene is TRBV11-2, the J gene TRBJ1-1; possibly TRBD1 for D (6 bases). The CDR3 contains 13 residues. Germline CDR1 and CDR2: SGHAT and FQNNGV. Trimming removed 5 bases from V and 4 bases from J, with 11 bases in between. The CDR3 nucleotides read TGTGCCAGCAGCCAGGGGTTAGGCACTGAAGCTTTCTTT. Translated: CASSQGLGTEAFF.

DNA of the CDR3: TGTGCCAGTAGTATAGGAGGGACAGGGATCCACGAGCAGTACTTC. This sequence encodes CASSIGGTGIHEQYF. The chain couples TRBV19 to TRBJ2-7; TRBD1 aligns across 9 bases. CDR1 is LNHDA and CDR2 is SQIVND in the germline V gene (reference sequence). The CDR3 is 15 residues long. Trimming at V came to 1 base and at J to 5 bases, leaving 6 bases not matched to a gene. Looking up the rest from reference TRBV19 and TRBJ2-7 gives the full variable domain: DGGITQSPKYLFRKEGQNVTLSCEQNLNHDAMYWYRQDPGQGLRLIYYSQIVNDFQKGDIAEGYSVSREKKESFPLTVTSAQKNPTAFYLCASSIGGTGIHEQYFGPGTRLTVT.

V gene TRBV29-1 combines with J gene TRBJ2-1; tentatively, D is TRBD1 (6 bases). V was pared by 6 bases and J by 4 bases, with 13 bases between. Germline-derived CDR1 and CDR2 are SQVTM and ANQGSEA. This CDR3 is built from 13 residues. CDR3 DNA sequence: TGCAGCGTCTGGACAGCCACTTACAATGAGCAGTTCTTC. Protein: CSVWTATYNEQFF.

The rearrangement uses TRBV7-9 and TRBJ2-3; 13 nucleotides agree with TRBD2. Germline values: CDR1 SEHNR, CDR2 FQNEAQ (reference sequence). The CDR3 has 16 amino acids. J lost 1 base, V lost 5 bases, and 3 bases had no gene match. The CDR3 loop reads CASSRGLAGGTDTQYF. For the CDR3, the DNA is TGTGCCAGCAGCCGTGGACTAGCGGGGGGCACAGATACGCAGTATTTT.

The V gene is TRBV19, the J gene TRBJ2-7; tentative D call: TRBD2 (5 bases). Per germline, CDR1 LNHDA and CDR2 SQIVND (reference sequence). Trimming pared 6 bases from V and 3 bases from J, leaving 12 bases between. The CDR3 length is 13 residues. The CDR3 protein is CASSVLGSYEQYF. The CDR3 DNA reads TGTGCCAGTAGCGTACTAGGCAGCTACGAGCAGTACTTC.

The chain uses TRBV19 and TRBJ2-3; D perhaps matches TRBD1 (6 bases). V gave up 6 bases and J gave up 5 bases, with 12 bases separating them. From germline, CDR1 is LNHDA and CDR2 SQIVND (reference sequence). CDR3 length: 13 amino acids. DNA for the CDR3: TGTGCCAGTAGGCACCGGGACATAGATACGCAGTATTTT. The encoded protein is CASRHRDIDTQYF. The variable domain in full, with the rest retrieved from reference TRBV19 and TRBJ2-3, is DGGITQSPKYLFRKEGQNVTLSCEQNLNHDAMYWYRQDPGQGLRLIYYSQIVNDFQKGDIAEGYSVSREKKESFPLTVTSAQKNPTAFYLCASRHRDIDTQYFGPGTRLTVL.

The V gene is TRBV11-1, the J gene TRBJ2-3, with 14 bases aligning to TRBD2. The V gene's germline CDR1 is SGHAT and CDR2 FQDESV (reference sequence). V trimming: 0 bases; J trimming: 3 bases; junction bases outside the gene matches: 2. The CDR3 extends over 17 amino acids. The CDR3 here is CASSLARLAGGTDTQYF. CDR3 coding DNA: TGTGCCAGCAGCTTAGCGCGACTAGCGGGGGGGACAGATACGCAGTATTTT.

This clone was counted only a few times. The junction and the germline gene differ at one end; a read error may be behind it. The rearrangement links TRBV7-7 to TRBJ2-5; 7 bases align to TRBD1. Germline CDR1 SSHAT, CDR2 FNYEAQ (reference sequence). The CDR3 runs to 13 residues. CDR3 protein: CASSTGVPETQYF. In DNA, the CDR3 is TGTGCTAGCAGTACAGGGGTACCAGAGACCCAGTACTTC.

V is TRBV20-1 and J is TRBJ2-7; D is unclear. Trimming stripped 2 bases from V and 0 bases from J, with 2 bases between. CDR1 is DFQATT and CDR2 is SNEGSKA in the germline V gene (reference sequence). This CDR3 spans 11 amino acids. The CDR3 sequence is CSARHSYEQYF. The CDR3 DNA reads TGCAGTGCTAGACACTCCTACGAGCAGTACTTC.

The V and J genes are TRBV11-2 and TRBJ2-3; 8 bases map to TRBD2. The V and J ends lost 1 base and 0 bases, in that order; junction bases with no gene match: 9. Germline V gene lookup returns CDR1 SGHAT and CDR2 FQNNGV. The CDR3 extends over 18 amino acids. This CDR3 is CASSLGRGASISTDTQYF. CDR3 DNA sequence: TGTGCCAGCAGCTTAGGGCGGGGGGCCTCTATAAGCACAGATACGCAGTATTTT. Variable domain in full (rest from reference TRBV11-2 and TRBJ2-3): EAGVAQSPRYKIIEKRQSVAFWCNPISGHATLYWYQQILGQGPKLLIQFQNNGVVDDSQLPKDRFSAERLKGVDSTLKIQPAKLEDSAVYLCASSLGRGASISTDTQYFGPGTRLTVL.

The chain couples TRBV19 to TRBJ1-2, with 8 positions matching TRBD1. The trim removed 5 bases at V and 7 bases at J, leaving 9 bases unmatched. Germline V gene data show CDR1 as LNHDA and CDR2 as SQIVND (reference sequence). This CDR3 contains 14 residues. CDR3 in amino acids: CASSFLTGGAGYTF. The CDR3 nucleotides read TGTGCCAGTAGTTTCCTCACAGGGGGGGCTGGCTACACCTTC.

This clone appeared a few times. This same CDR3 is encoded by further DNA sequences in the sample. This chain connects TRBV5-1 to TRBJ1-5, with TRBD1 identical over 7 bases. After removal of 3 bases from V and 2 bases from J, the junction contained 2 bases not matched to a gene. The germline V gene has CDR1 SGHRS and CDR2 YFSETQ. This CDR3 has 14 residues. The CDR3 bases are TGCGCCAGCAGCTCTACAGGGGGCAATCAGCCCCAGCATTTT. As protein: CASSSTGGNQPQHF.

This chain links TRBV5-4 with TRBJ2-3, with 8 bases aligning to TRBD2. CDR3 length: 14 residues. Germline values: CDR1 SGHNT, CDR2 YYREEE (reference sequence). V dropped 4 bases and J dropped 3; count of bases not matched to a gene: 4. CDR3 DNA sequence: TGTGCCAGCAGCCGGACTAGCTTAACAGATACGCAGTATTTT. This encodes CASSRTSLTDTQYF.

The chain recombines TRBV28 with TRBJ2-5; 7 positions match TRBD1. V lost 5 bases to trimming and J lost 5 bases; unmatched junction nucleotides: 11. The CDR3 covers 15 residues. The germline V gene has CDR1 MDHEN and CDR2 SYDVKM. CDR3 nucleotides: TGTGCCAGCAGTAAACCGACAGGGTTGGAGGAGACCCAGTACTTC. Translation: CASSKPTGLEETQYF.

CDR3 residues: CASSTGQNSGANVLTF. CDR3 nucleotides: TGTGCCAGCAGCACGGGACAGAACTCTGGGGCCAACGTCCTGACTTTC. The chain is built from TRBV2 and TRBJ2-6; 7 bases are shared with TRBD1. Looked up from germline, CDR1 is SNHLY and CDR2 is FYNNEI. Unmatched junction bases numbered 5, after V lost 6 bases and J lost 0 bases. This CDR3 comprises 16 residues.

This clone was seen just once. This chain connects TRBV28 to TRBJ2-3; D possibly corresponds to TRBD2 (6 bases). CDR1 is MDHEN, CDR2 SYDVKM, per germline. The CDR3 runs to 15 residues. V lost 6 bases to trimming and J lost 0 bases, with 13 bases between them. CDR3 in DNA: TGTGCCAGCAGAAGGTGGGGGGATAGCACAGATACGCAGTATTTT. It encodes CASRRWGDSTDTQYF. The full variable domain, its missing parts supplied by reference TRBV28 and TRBJ2-3, is DVKVTQSSRYLVKRTGEKVFLECVQDMDHENMFWYRQDPGLGLRLIYFSYDVKMKEKGDIPEGYSVSREKKERFSLILESASTNQTSMYLCASRRWGDSTDTQYFGPGTRLTVL.

This rearrangement joins TRBV10-3 to TRBJ2-4; 9 bases are shared with TRBD1. Germline V CDR1 and CDR2: ENHRY, SYGVKD. V gave up 0 bases and J gave up 1 base; unmatched junction bases: 4. CDR3 length: 17 residues. The CDR3 nucleotides are TGTGCCATCAGTGAGTCTTGGACAGGGGCGGCCAAAAACATTCAGTACTTC. It yields the protein CAISESWTGAAKNIQYF.

This clone has only one observation. The gene calls are TRBV10-3 and TRBJ2-5; 7 positions match TRBD1. The assigned J gene may be wrong: the sequence end matches TRBJ2-7 better. This CDR3 spans 13 amino acids. The germline CDR1 and CDR2 sequences are ENHRY and SYGVKD. CDR3 residues: CAISDGTEDEQYF. DNA of the CDR3: TGTGCCATCAGTGACGGGACAGAGGACGAGCAGTACTTC.

The chain recombines TRBV9 with TRBJ2-3, with 10 bases lining up with TRBD2. After removal of 0 bases from V and 7 bases from J, the junction contained 11 bases not matched to a gene. This CDR3 comprises 17 residues. The germline V gene encodes CDR1 SGDLS and CDR2 YYNGEE. The CDR3 here is CASSVASQREGQNTQYF. CDR3 coding DNA: TGTGCCAGCAGCGTAGCCTCGCAGCGGGAGGGCCAAAATACGCAGTATTTT.

This sequence joins TRBV19 and TRBJ2-5; TRBD2 aligns across 8 bases. The CDR3 loop spans 13 amino acids. The germline CDR1 and CDR2 sequences are LNHDA and SQIVND (reference sequence). V lost 6 bases, J lost 4 bases, and 4 bases stayed unmatched. The CDR3 loop is CASSGGAGETQYF. CDR3 in DNA: TGTGCCAGTAGCGGGGGGGCCGGAGAGACCCAGTACTTC.

The rearrangement links TRBV19 to TRBJ1-1; 8 nucleotides match TRBD1. The CDR3 length is 15 residues. Trimming cost V 5 bases and J 6 bases; bases outside gene matches: 11. Germline V lookup: CDR1 LNHDA, CDR2 SQIVND (reference sequence). CDR3 sequence: CASSLRTGTVPEAFF. CDR3 nucleotide sequence: TGTGCCAGTAGTCTCCGGACAGGGACCGTGCCTGAAGCTTTCTTT.

This clone was observed a few times. The rearrangement uses TRBV7-2 and TRBJ2-3, with TRBD2 matching 8 bases. CDR3 size: 13 residues. Losses at the gene ends were 7 bases for V and 9 bases for J; bases not matched to a gene: 9. In germline, CDR1 is SGHTA, CDR2 FQGNSA. The CDR3 spells CASNDYSGKTQYF. The CDR3 DNA sequence: TGTGCCAGCAACGATTATAGCGGGAAAACGCAGTATTTT.

The chain combines TRBV2 with TRBJ2-5, with D possibly TRBD2 on 6 matching bases. V dropped 4 bases and J dropped 5 bases, with 11 bases sitting between them. Germline V CDR1 and CDR2: SNHLY, FYNNEI. The CDR3 is made up of 13 amino acids. CDR3 coding DNA: TGTGCCAGCAGTGTCCAGGCGGGGGAGACCCAGTACTTC. This encodes CASSVQAGETQYF. Combining the CDR3 with reference TRBV2 and TRBJ2-5 gives the whole variable domain EPEVTQTPSHQVTQMGQEVILRCVPISNHLYFYWYRQILGQKVEFLVSFYNNEISEKSEIFDDQFSVERPDGSNFTLKIRSTKLEDSAMYFCASSVQAGETQYFGPGTRLLVL.

This chain uses TRBV6-6 with TRBJ2-2, with TRBD2 identical over 9 bases. The CDR3 loop spans 16 amino acids. V lost 6 bases to trimming and J lost 4 bases; unmatched junction nucleotides: 9. The germline CDR1 and CDR2 sequences are MNHNY and SVGAGI (reference sequence). Here the CDR3 DNA reads TGTGCCAGCAGCCGCATTAGCGGGAGTAGCACCGGGGAGCTGTTTTTT. This gives the protein CASSRISGSSTGELFF.